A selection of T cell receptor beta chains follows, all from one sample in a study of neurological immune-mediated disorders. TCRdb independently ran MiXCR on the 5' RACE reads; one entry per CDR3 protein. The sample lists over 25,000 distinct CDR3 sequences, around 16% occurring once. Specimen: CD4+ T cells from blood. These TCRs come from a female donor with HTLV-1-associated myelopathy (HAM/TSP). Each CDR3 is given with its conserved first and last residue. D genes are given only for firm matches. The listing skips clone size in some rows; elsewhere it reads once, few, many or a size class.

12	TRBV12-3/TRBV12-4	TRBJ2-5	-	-	CAISLMGETHYF	TGTGCCATCAGTTTGATGGGGGAGACCCATTACTTC
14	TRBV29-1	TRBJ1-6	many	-	CSCHAGGEGSPLHF	TGCAGCTGCCACGCAGGAGGGGAGGGTTCACCCCTCCACTTT
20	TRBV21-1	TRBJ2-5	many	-	CASSKVRLAGEGRYQETQYF	TGTGCCAGCAGCAAAGTTAGACTAGCGGGAGAAGGGAGGTACCAAGAGACCCAGTACTTC
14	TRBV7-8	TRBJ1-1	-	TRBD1	CASSLLAGGFEAFF	TGTGCCAGCAGCTTATTGGCAGGGGGCTTTGAAGCTTTCTTT
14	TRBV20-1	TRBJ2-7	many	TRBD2	CSATIAGGTYEQYF	TGCAGTGCTACCATAGCGGGAGGTACCTACGAGCAGTACTTC
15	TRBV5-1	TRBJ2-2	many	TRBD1	CASSSGTGVTGELFF	TGCGCCAGCAGCAGCGGGACAGGGGTCACCGGGGAGCTGTTTTTT
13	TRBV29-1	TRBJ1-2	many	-	CSVRAGANYGYTF	TGCAGCGTGCGGGCAGGGGCTAACTATGGCTACACCTTC
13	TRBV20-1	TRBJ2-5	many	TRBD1	CSARSGTEETQYF	TGCAGTGCTAGATCCGGGACAGAAGAGACCCAGTACTTC
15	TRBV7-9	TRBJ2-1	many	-	CASRPEGGQSHEQFF	TGTGCCAGCAGACCTGAAGGGGGGCAGTCCCATGAGCAGTTCTTC
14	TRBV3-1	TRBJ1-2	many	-	CASSQGNGLYGYTF	TGTGCCAGCAGCCAGGGGAACGGGCTCTATGGCTACACCTTC
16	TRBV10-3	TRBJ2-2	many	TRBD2	CAIGTSGRTNTGELFF	TGTGCCATCGGGACTAGCGGGAGGACGAACACCGGGGAGCTGTTTTTT
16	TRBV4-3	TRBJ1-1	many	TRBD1	CASSQEWTGGNTEAFF	TGCGCCAGCAGCCAAGAATGGACAGGGGGGAACACTGAAGCTTTCTTT
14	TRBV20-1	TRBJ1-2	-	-	CSAGPPGAVYGYTF	TGCAGTGCTGGACCCCCTGGGGCCGTCTATGGCTACACCTTC
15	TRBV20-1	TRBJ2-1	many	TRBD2	CSVQLPLLAGNEQFF	TGCAGTGTTCAACTACCACTACTAGCGGGAAATGAGCAGTTCTTC
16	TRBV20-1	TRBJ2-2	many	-	CSAKPLQGGNTGELFF	TGCAGTGCTAAACCCCTTCAGGGGGGGAACACCGGGGAGCTGTTTTTT
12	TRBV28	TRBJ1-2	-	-	CASRPGHTGYTF	TGTGCCAGCAGACCGGGACACACTGGCTACACCTTC
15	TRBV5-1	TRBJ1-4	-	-	CASTSGSSTNEKLFF	TGCGCCAGCACCTCCGGCAGTTCAACTAATGAAAAACTGTTTTTT
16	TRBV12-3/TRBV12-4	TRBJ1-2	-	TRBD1	CASSPGQGPNNYGYTF	TGTGCCAGCAGCCCGGGACAGGGGCCCAATAACTATGGCTACACCTTC
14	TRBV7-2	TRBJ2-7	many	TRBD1	CASSYGQGGYEQYF	TGTGCCAGCAGCTATGGACAGGGGGGCTACGAGCAGTACTTC
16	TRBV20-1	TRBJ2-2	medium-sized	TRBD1	CSARVPTGTNTGELFF	TGCAGTGCTAGAGTCCCGACAGGGACGAACACCGGGGAGCTGTTTTTT
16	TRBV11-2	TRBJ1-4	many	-	CASSLDYRAVNEKLFF	TGTGCCAGCAGCTTAGATTACCGGGCGGTGAATGAAAAACTGTTTTTT
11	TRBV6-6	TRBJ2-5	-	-	CASSYGETQYF	TGTGCCAGCAGTTACGGAGAGACCCAGTACTTC
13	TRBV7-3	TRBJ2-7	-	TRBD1	CASSFDRGNEQYF	TGTGCCAGCAGCTTCGACAGGGGAAACGAGCAGTACTTC
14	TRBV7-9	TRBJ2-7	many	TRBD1	CASSTGTGTYEQYF	TGTGCCAGCAGTACCGGGACAGGGACGTACGAGCAGTACTTC
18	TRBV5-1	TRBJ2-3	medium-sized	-	CASSPVPWEVVSTDTQYF	TGCGCCAGCAGCCCCGTTCCCTGGGAGGTGGTATCCACAGATACGCAGTATTTT
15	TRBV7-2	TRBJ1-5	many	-	CASSKNRDSNQPQHF	TGTGCCAGCAGCAAGAACAGGGATAGCAATCAGCCCCAGCATTTT
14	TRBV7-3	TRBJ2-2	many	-	CASSLAANTGELFF	TGTGCCAGCAGCTTAGCGGCAAACACCGGGGAGCTGTTTTTT
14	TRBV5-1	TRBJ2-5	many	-	CASRVLAAEETQYF	TGCGCCAGCAGGGTGTTAGCCGCTGAAGAGACCCAGTACTTC
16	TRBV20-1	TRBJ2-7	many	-	CSALRSPGGPPYEQYF	TGCAGTGCCCTTCGGTCCCCCGGGGGTCCCCCTTACGAGCAGTACTTC
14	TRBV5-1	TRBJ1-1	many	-	CASSATALNTEAFF	TGCGCCAGCAGCGCGACCGCCCTGAACACTGAAGCTTTCTTT
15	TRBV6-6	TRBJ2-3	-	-	CASIKGPAGTDTQYF	TGTGCCAGCATTAAGGGTCCAGCGGGCACAGATACGCAGTATTTT
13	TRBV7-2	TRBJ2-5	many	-	CASKAWNQETQYF	TGTGCCAGCAAGGCGTGGAACCAAGAGACCCAGTACTTC
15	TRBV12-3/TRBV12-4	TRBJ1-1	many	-	CASSRRESRNTEAFF	TGTGCCAGCAGTCGCCGCGAGAGCCGAAACACTGAAGCTTTCTTT
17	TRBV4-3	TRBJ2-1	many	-	CASSQDWGDGAGNEQFF	TGCGCCAGCAGCCAAGATTGGGGAGACGGGGCTGGCAATGAGCAGTTCTTC
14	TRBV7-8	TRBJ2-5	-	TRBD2	CDSSLDVTSGYQYF	TGTGACAGCAGCTTAGACGTGACTAGCGGATATCAGTACTTC
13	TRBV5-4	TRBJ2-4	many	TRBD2	CASSLYEAGKQYF	TGTGCCAGCAGCTTGTATGAAGCGGGAAAACAGTACTTC
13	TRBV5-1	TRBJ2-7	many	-	CASSLATFYEQYF	TGCGCCAGCAGCTTAGCCACATTCTACGAGCAGTACTTC
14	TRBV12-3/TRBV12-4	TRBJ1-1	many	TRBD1	CASSLFDRASEAFF	TGTGCCAGCAGTTTGTTTGACAGGGCCTCTGAAGCTTTCTTT
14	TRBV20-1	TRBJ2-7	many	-	CSARDLSRQLEQYF	TGCAGTGCTAGAGACCTGTCACGTCAACTCGAGCAGTACTTC
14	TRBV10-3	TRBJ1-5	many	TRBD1	CAISETGGDQPQHF	TGTGCCATCAGTGAGACAGGGGGGGATCAGCCCCAGCATTTT
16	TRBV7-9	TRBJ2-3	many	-	CASQNWRTTLPDTQYF	TGTGCCAGCCAAAACTGGAGGACAACCCTCCCAGATACGCAGTATTTT
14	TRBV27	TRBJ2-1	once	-	CASSLTELYNEQFF	TGTGCCAGCAGTCTGACAGAATTATACAATGAGCAGTTCTTC
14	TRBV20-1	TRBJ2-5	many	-	CSARDSEVWETQYF	TGCAGTGCTAGAGATAGTGAGGTTTGGGAGACCCAGTACTTC
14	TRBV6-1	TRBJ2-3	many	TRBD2	CASNGAGGADTQYF	TGTGCCAGCAATGGGGCGGGAGGGGCAGATACGCAGTATTTT
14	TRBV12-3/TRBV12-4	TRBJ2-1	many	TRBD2	CASSLGLAYNEQFF	TGTGCCAGCAGTCTGGGACTAGCCTACAATGAGCAGTTCTTC
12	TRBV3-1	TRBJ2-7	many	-	CASSPQGYEQYF	TGTGCCAGCAGCCCACAGGGTTACGAGCAGTACTTC
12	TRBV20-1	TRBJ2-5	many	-	CSASPSPETQYF	TGCAGTGCTAGCCCCTCTCCCGAGACCCAGTACTTC
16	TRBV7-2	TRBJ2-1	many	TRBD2	CASSLRGGLVDNEQFF	TGTGCCAGCAGCTTAAGGGGGGGACTAGTAGACAATGAGCAGTTCTTC
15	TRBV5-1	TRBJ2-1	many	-	CASSNNYGNYNEQFF	TGCGCCAGCAGCAACAATTATGGAAACTACAATGAGCAGTTCTTC
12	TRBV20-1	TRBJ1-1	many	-	CSASHGDTEAFF	TGCAGTGCTAGTCACGGGGATACTGAAGCTTTCTTT
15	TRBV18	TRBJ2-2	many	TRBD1	CASSPGQLNTGELFF	TGTGCCAGCTCACCGGGACAGCTGAACACCGGGGAGCTGTTTTTT
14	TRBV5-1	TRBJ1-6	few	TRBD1	CASSLEGQNSPLHF	TGCGCCAGCAGCTTGGAGGGACAGAATTCACCCCTCCACTTT
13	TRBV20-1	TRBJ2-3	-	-	CSAIGRSTDTQYF	TGCAGTGCTATTGGGCGGAGCACAGATACGCAGTATTTT